This paragraph reports one T cell receptor (beta chain). This clone was counted a single time. What this receptor recognizes is not known. No much larger clone exists at a distance of one base, and base qualities are not known. CDR1 SGHAT and CDR2 FQNNGV are derived from the germline V gene. The CDR3 has 12 amino acids, counting the end cysteine and phenylalanine. Only the CDR3 DNA stays, 36 bases, in frame from base 1. V was cut back by 4 bases and J by 7 bases, leaving a gap of 10 bases between them. TCRbeta CDR3 regions were amplified from genomic DNA by means of the immunoSEQ Assay, a bias-controlled multiplex PCR. The published analysis was carried out like this. The number of nucleated cells in each sample was estimated by amplification of reference gene primers within the assay. Sequence reads were collapsed and filtered to measure the absolute abundance of every unique TCRbeta CDR3 rearrangement. For each sample, productive Simpson clonality was calculated by taking the square root of Simpson's diversity index across productive rearrangements. What TCRdb holds here is the immuneACCESS table cut down to in-frame rearrangements. Part of the clones is not present; checked against another copy, under half of the missing clones reflect an unresolved V gene, and the others are unexplained. V, J and clone size are those of that table, while D and trimming were read from the DNA. The sample profile shows roughly 250,000 clones; 82% of them were found once. About 5.3% of the sample goes to the ten largest clones.

The sample belongs to a study of blood T cell repertoires in COVID-19 (dated by TCRdb to 2020 to 2022). Broadly, across the study: The collaborator samples originated in the United States, Italy and Spain and spanned the acute and convalescent phases of COVID-19. The prospective study material was composed of cDNA or gDNA derived from T cells, B-cell-depleted T cells, or PBMCs. Subjects who had been exposed to COVID-19, were actively infected with it, or had recovered from it provided the deeply sampled blood TCRbeta repertoires that made up the dataset. A freely available public database, intended as a resource for researchers studying the immune response to SARS-CoV-2, is where the repertoires were released. Samples came from the ongoing ImmuneRACE study (first 160 participants) plus 1,254 subjects from 6 global collaborators. Nearly every sample came with metadata listing a de-identified subject ID, COVID-19 status, age in years and sex. Where available, HLA class I and class II types were taken from metadata supplied by the sample provider and were not determined by assay-based typing. Broad study findings and their caveats: How much clinical and demographic metadata was included differed by source and by participant, and the metadata was provided uncurated.

The collaborating institutions used their own protocols to collect whole blood in K2EDTA tubes. For TCRbeta analysis, collaborators shipped samples as frozen whole blood, isolated PBMCs, or DNA extracted from either of those sample types. The chain was built from TRBV11-2 and TRBJ2-5, with no reliable assignment of the D segment. What was sequenced was peripheral blood. The receptor's source is a woman of 80 years or more with active or convalescent COVID-19. The CDR3 corresponds to CASSSQMGTQYF. DNA sequence: TGTGCCAGCAGCTCACAGATGGGGACCCAGTACTTC.